These 3 T cell receptor beta chains came from one sample sequenced in a study of cytomegalovirus exposure and HLA in healthy donors. 60 Vbeta and 13 Jbeta primers were used in PCR. Method: immunoSEQ multiplex PCR; TCRdb's copy keeps in-frame clones and lacks some. The sample has approximately 100,000 clones; 75% to 90% are singletons. Sequencing was carried out using PBMCs. The source of these receptors is a man aged 25 to 40 in good health and CMV-seronegative.

This chain joins TRBV7-9 and TRBJ2-5; 7 bases fit TRBD1. CDR3 size: 15 residues. J lost 5 bases, V lost 2 bases, and 8 bases had no gene match. Germline V lookup: CDR1 SEHNR, CDR2 FQNEAQ (reference sequence). The CDR3 reads CASSLIYRGRETQYF. Here the CDR3 DNA reads TGTGCCAGCAGCTTAATATACAGGGGCCGGGAGACCCAGTACTTC.

This clone was seen a single time. The chain employs TRBV29-1 and TRBJ1-1, with D unresolved. V was shortened by 4 bases and J by 5 bases, with 11 bases between the two germline ends. There are 12 residues in the CDR3. Germline-derived CDR1 and CDR2 are SQVTM and ANQGSEA. DNA of the CDR3: TGCAGCGTTGCCGCTAGTGAGACTGAAGCTTTCTTT. Its translation: CSVAASETEAFF.

V usage is TRBV6-6 and J usage is TRBJ2-7, with TRBD1 matching over 10 bases. V lost 5 bases to trimming and J lost 6 bases; unmatched junction nucleotides: 7. Germline CDR1 MNHNY, CDR2 SVGAGI (reference sequence). There are 14 residues in the CDR3. CDR3 bases: TGTGCCAGCAGTAACCGGGGACAGGGGTTCGAGCAGTACTTC. Encoded protein: CASSNRGQGFEQYF.